This record covers a single TCR beta chain. The antigen is undetermined. The junction had 2 bases not matched to a gene; V was cut back by 6 bases and J by 4 bases. Germline loops: CDR1 MNHEY, CDR2 SVGEGT. The CDR3 runs to 12 residues. This sample stems from a study of T cells in Graves' hyperthyroidism and ophthalmopathy. It was RNA transcripts that yielded the amplified TCR beta CDR3 regions. Initially, a first-round RT-PCR of the TCR CDR3 employed the HTBI primer set. Using its own MiXCR run on the multiplex PCR reads, TCRdb lists one record per CDR3 protein. The sample holds fewer than 650,000 distinct CDR3 sequences; 11% to 15% are singletons and the top ten take 7% to 9%. Broader study findings: The authors' 13 V-J model separated ophthalmopathy from stable hyperthyroidism. Among thyroid clonotypes expanded above 0.001, most also appeared in blood.

The PBMCs studied were ones that came from roughly 9.1 ml fresh peripheral blood. The V call is TRBV6-2 or TRBV6-3, the J call TRBJ1-2; 7 nucleotides line up with TRBD1. This TCR came from a woman younger than 35 with Graves' ophthalmopathy. Sequencing was performed on blood. CDR3 loop: CASSQGVYGYTF. CDR3 DNA sequence: TGTGCCAGCAGCCAGGGGGTCTATGGCTACACCTTC.